Listed below are T cell receptor beta chains from one sample, sequenced in a study of response to subunit inactivated influenza vaccine. TCRdb analysed the RT-PCR reads with MiXCR anew, one entry per CDR3 protein. The sample has about 610,000 distinct CDR3 sequences; roughly 15% are singletons. The source was PBMCs from blood, collected approximately 12 days after vaccination. These TCRs come from a man over 45 who received an inactivated influenza vaccine. CDR3s include the opening cysteine and the closing phenylalanine or tryptophan. The D gene is left open where the match is weak. Clone size is given for some rows only: seen once, a few or many times, or a class if the clone is expanded.

d_gene,v_gene,abundance,j_gene,CDR3aa,CDR3nt
TRBD1,TRBV5-6,NA,TRBJ1-5,CASSRQGNKPQHF,TGTGCCAGCAGCCGACAGGGGAATAAGCCCCAGCATTTT
TRBD1,TRBV9,few,TRBJ2-1,CASSPRTGYNEQFF,TGTGCCAGCAGCCCCCGGACAGGGTACAATGAGCAGTTCTTC
NA,TRBV18,few,TRBJ2-5,CASSPQEMQETQYF,TGTGCCAGCTCACCACAGGAGATGCAAGAGACCCAGTACTTC
TRBD2,TRBV7-7,few,TRBJ2-3,CASSLTSGSADTQYF,TGTGCCAGCAGCTTGACTAGCGGATCGGCAGATACGCAGTATTTT
TRBD2,TRBV13,once,TRBJ2-7,CASSEERGLAGVGYEQYF,TGTGCCAGCAGCGAAGAGAGGGGTCTAGCGGGAGTAGGTTACGAGCAGTACTTC
NA,TRBV6-1,NA,TRBJ1-1,CASRERAGKRNTEAFF,TGTGCCAGCAGGGAGAGAGCAGGGAAGAGGAACACTGAAGCTTTCTTT
NA,TRBV5-1,few,TRBJ2-1,CASSLEGGPSYNEQFF,TGCGCCAGCAGCTTGGAGGGGGGCCCCTCCTACAATGAGCAGTTCTTC
TRBD1,TRBV30,NA,TRBJ2-5,CAWGTGQETQYF,TGTGCCTGGGGGACAGGTCAAGAGACCCAGTACTTC
NA,TRBV7-8,NA,TRBJ2-3,CASSKNWDTQYF,TGTGCCAGCAGCAAAAATTGGGATACGCAGTATTTT
NA,TRBV6-5,few,TRBJ2-3,CASSYRGLADTDTQYF,TGTGCCAGCAGTTACCGGGGGCTGGCGGACACAGATACGCAGTATTTT
NA,TRBV11-2,many,TRBJ2-3,CASSPQLRDTQYF,TGTGCCAGCAGCCCCCAGCTCCGGGATACGCAGTATTTT
TRBD1,TRBV5-1,NA,TRBJ1-2,CASRYRGENYGYTF,TGCGCCAGCAGATACAGGGGAGAAAACTATGGCTACACCTTC
TRBD2,TRBV10-3,few,TRBJ2-7,CAISAAGGKGEQYF,TGTGCCATCAGTGCTGCGGGGGGGAAGGGCGAGCAGTACTTC
TRBD2,TRBV10-2,NA,TRBJ2-7,CASRRGSGTYEQYF,TGCGCCAGCAGGAGGGGTAGCGGGACCTACGAGCAGTACTTC
NA,TRBV4-3,NA,TRBJ2-5,CASSQDLGGQETQYF,TGCGCCAGCAGCCAAGATTTGGGGGGCCAAGAGACCCAGTACTTC
NA,TRBV7-2,few,TRBJ2-1,CASSLDGRGGLGEQFF,TGTGCCAGCAGCTTAGATGGCAGGGGCGGACTTGGTGAGCAGTTCTTC
NA,TRBV4-2,NA,TRBJ1-3,CASSQDPGQRNTIYF,TGTGCCAGCAGCCAAGATCCCGGACAGAGAAACACCATATATTTT
NA,TRBV6-2/TRBV6-3,NA,TRBJ1-5,CASSYWPHRTDQPQHF,TGTGCCAGCAGTTATTGGCCCCACAGGACGGATCAGCCCCAGCATTTT
NA,TRBV11-1,few,TRBJ2-5,CASSLDFSWGREAQETQYF,TGTGCCAGCAGCTTAGACTTTTCCTGGGGGCGTGAGGCCCAGGAGACCCAGTACTTC
NA,TRBV20-1,NA,TRBJ1-5,CSARDPRWDGDQPQHF,TGCAGTGCTAGAGACCCGAGGTGGGACGGGGATCAGCCCCAGCATTTT
NA,TRBV5-1,few,TRBJ1-1,CASSLDNGPTEAFF,TGCGCCAGCAGCTTGGATAATGGACCCACTGAAGCTTTCTTT
TRBD2,TRBV28,few,TRBJ2-7,CASTLAWRLAGEEQYF,TGTGCCAGCACTCTAGCGTGGAGACTAGCGGGAGAGGAGCAGTACTTC
NA,TRBV2,NA,TRBJ1-5,CASSIRDKIQPQHF,TGTGCCAGCAGTATCCGGGACAAAATTCAGCCCCAGCATTTT
NA,TRBV5-4,once,TRBJ1-2,CASSHDTANYGYTF,TGTGCCAGCAGCCATGATACAGCTAACTATGGCTACACCTTC
TRBD1,TRBV20-1,NA,TRBJ2-7,CSALTGTGLGEQYF,TGCAGTGCTTTGACCGGGACAGGGTTGGGCGAGCAGTACTTC
TRBD1,TRBV29-1,few,TRBJ1-1,CSVEEGAKGTEAFF,TGCAGCGTTGAGGAGGGGGCCAAAGGCACTGAAGCTTTCTTT
NA,TRBV28,few,TRBJ1-5,CASSLGSAWGMSNQPQHF,TGTGCCAGCAGTTTAGGGTCAGCCTGGGGTATGAGCAATCAGCCCCAGCATTTT
NA,TRBV13,NA,TRBJ2-7,CASSFGGTEQYF,TGTGCCAGCAGCTTTGGCGGAACAGAGCAGTACTTC
NA,TRBV12-3/TRBV12-4,NA,TRBJ1-2,CASSFRQEEYYGYTF,TGTGCCAGCAGTTTTAGACAAGAGGAATACTATGGCTACACCTTC
NA,TRBV15,many,TRBJ1-1,CATSKWGTEAFF,TGTGCCACCAGCAAATGGGGCACTGAAGCTTTCTTT
NA,TRBV5-1,NA,TRBJ2-5,CASSLGVEYQETQYF,TGCGCCAGCAGCTTGGGCGTAGAGTACCAAGAGACCCAGTACTTC
TRBD1,TRBV25-1,many,TRBJ2-5,CASSRQGSRMETQYF,TGTGCCAGCAGTAGACAGGGAAGTCGTATGGAGACCCAGTACTTC
NA,TRBV14,NA,TRBJ2-5,CASSRALAEETQYF,TGTGCCAGCAGCCGAGCCTTAGCCGAAGAGACCCAGTACTTC
NA,TRBV27,few,TRBJ2-4,CASSFTYRDLAKNIQYF,TGTGCCAGCAGTTTTACTTACAGGGACCTAGCCAAAAACATTCAGTACTTC
NA,TRBV12-3/TRBV12-4,NA,TRBJ2-5,CASSLLAFETQYF,TGTGCCAGCAGTTTGCTAGCCTTCGAGACCCAGTACTTC
TRBD1,TRBV20-1,many,TRBJ1-1,CSATYRDRF,TGCAGTGCTACGTACCGGGACAGGTTT
TRBD1,TRBV29-1,NA,TRBJ2-1,CSVLQGKQFF,TGCAGCGTTTTACAGGGGAAGCAATTCTTC
TRBD2,TRBV7-8,many,TRBJ2-1,CASSLASLAGSSYNEQFF,TGTGCCAGCAGCTTAGCAAGCCTAGCGGGGAGCTCCTACAATGAGCAGTTCTTC
NA,TRBV10-3,NA,TRBJ2-7,CAISGFQTYEQYF,TGTGCCATCAGTGGGTTCCAAACCTACGAGCAGTACTTC
TRBD1,TRBV6-5,NA,TRBJ2-5,CASSYPKGTGQETQYF,TGTGCCAGCAGTTACCCTAAAGGGACAGGGCAAGAGACCCAGTACTTC
NA,TRBV7-2,few,TRBJ2-1,CASSLVPSDEQFF,TGTGCCAGCAGCTTAGTGCCTAGCGACGAGCAGTTCTTC
NA,TRBV3-1,few,TRBJ1-1,CASSQVTENTEAFF,TGTGCCAGCAGCCAAGTAACAGAGAACACTGAAGCTTTCTTT
TRBD2,TRBV14,few,TRBJ2-7,CASSQGSSGSYHEQYF,TGTGCCAGCAGCCAAGGCTCCAGCGGGAGTTACCACGAGCAGTACTTC
NA,TRBV20-1,NA,TRBJ2-1,CSARSPSINEQFF,TGCAGTGCTAGATCCCCTAGCATCAATGAGCAGTTCTTC
TRBD2,TRBV9,NA,TRBJ2-1,CASSVGASGYNEQFF,TGTGCCAGCAGCGTTGGGGCTAGCGGTTACAATGAGCAGTTCTTC
NA,TRBV20-1,few,TRBJ2-1,CSAQISGYEQFF,TGCAGTGCCCAAATTAGTGGATATGAGCAGTTCTTC
NA,TRBV7-9,many,TRBJ1-1,CASSSQGNTEAFF,TGCGCCAGCAGCTCACAGGGGAACACTGAAGCTTTCTTT
NA,TRBV20-1,NA,TRBJ2-1,CSARKNSADEQFF,TGCAGTGCTAGAAAGAACTCAGCCGATGAGCAGTTCTTC
TRBD2,TRBV3-1,few,TRBJ2-7,CASSQEATSGSYEQYF,TGTGCCAGCAGCCAAGAGGCGACTAGCGGGAGCTACGAGCAGTACTTC
NA,TRBV2,NA,TRBJ2-5,CASRRGSETQYF,TGTGCCAGCAGGAGGGGGTCAGAGACCCAGTACTTC
NA,TRBV14,few,TRBJ1-2,CASSQDSRAYGYTF,TGTGCCAGCAGCCAAGATAGCCGGGCCTATGGCTACACCTTC
NA,TRBV20-1,NA,TRBJ2-6,CSARDFGTGANVLTF,TGCAGTGCTAGAGATTTCGGGACTGGGGCCAACGTCCTGACTTTC
NA,TRBV12-3/TRBV12-4,NA,TRBJ1-2,CASSLALEYGYTF,TGTGCCAGCAGTTTAGCGCTTGAATATGGCTACACCTTC
TRBD2,TRBV9,NA,TRBJ2-1,CASSVGTRSYNEQFF,TGTGCCAGCAGCGTCGGGACTAGGTCCTACAATGAGCAGTTCTTC
TRBD1,TRBV7-9,few,TRBJ1-2,CASRDTGTGEYGYTF,TGTGCCAGCAGGGACACCGGGACAGGGGAATATGGCTACACCTTC